Included here is one TCR beta chain sequence, with context. Its antigen target is currently unknown. No much larger clonotype is one base removed from it; base qualities were not supplied. This specimen's time point label, interpreted: more than three weeks on oral tofacitinib. The intended sense of this specimen's treatment or condition label: oral pan-JAK inhibitor, 5-10 mg twice daily. Lesional scalp punch biopsies and peripheral blood were obtained from alopecia areata patients. After PBMCs were isolated by density centrifugation and stained for CD3, CD4 and CD8, a FACSAria was used to sort CD4+ and CD8+ T cells. Library method: the immunoSEQ multiplex PCR assay. RNA was extracted from all samples and reverse transcribed into cDNA, which served as template for TCR sequencing. First-strand cDNA was synthesized with SuperScript III using a 2:1 mix of oligo-dT and random hexamers. A synthetic immune receptor repertoire was used to gauge amplification bias, and whatever bias remained was removed computationally. In the source study's methods: After raw reads were preprocessed to remove errors, the CDR3 was defined following IMGT conventions as running from the conserved cysteine to phenylalanine. To get clonality, Shannon entropy was normalized by log2 of the number of productive unique TCRs and the result was subtracted from 1. Whether scalp clones were CD4 or CD8 was inferred by matching scalp TCRbeta sequences against CD4 and CD8 repertoires sorted from blood. TCRdb's version of the immuneACCESS table is confined to in-frame rearrangements and falls short of the full clone set. An unresolved V gene accounts for under half of the shortfall where checked; the remainder is of unknown origin. Clone size and the V and J calls come from that table; the DNA yielded D and trimming. The sample table shows about 190,000 clones, and 60% to 70% are seen once. The leading ten clones occupy 0.69% of the sample.

Between the V and J ends, shortened by 4 bases and 2 bases respectively, the junction contains 7 bases. Including the terminal cysteine and phenylalanine, the CDR3 comprises 12 residues. The kept DNA is CDR3 alone, 36 bases in frame from the first base. The germline V gene (reference sequence) sets CDR1 to SGHNT and CDR2 to YYREEE. This specimen comes from a study of CD8+ T cells in alopecia areata (dated by TCRdb to 2017 to 2018). Study-wide context: The treated patients, all with moderate-to-severe alopecia areata, were enrolled in an open-label pilot trial of oral tofacitinib given at 5 to 10 mg twice daily. Tofacitinib was given for 6 to 18 months, followed by 6 months of follow-up off drug to assess delayed response and recurrence. Disease severity in treated patients was measured with the SALT score, which quantifies the percentage of affected scalp surface area. In both human patients and the C3H/HeJ mouse model, the study applied high-throughput TCRbeta sequencing to look at T cell clonal expansion in alopecia areata. Scalp tissue and sorted CD4+ and CD8+ peripheral blood T cells from patchy and totalis/universalis alopecia areata patients and from healthy controls were covered by human TCRbeta sequencing. Biopsies were taken from tofacitinib-treated patients at baseline and again at 4 and 24 weeks into treatment, and several of those patients also had a later scalp biopsy. Scalp clonality was compared among normal scalp (n=4), patchy alopecia areata scalp (n=8), and alopecia totalis/universalis scalp (n=8). The RNA source kit depended on sample type: the PAXgene miRNA kit for fixed scalp, the miRNeasy kit for PBMCs, and the RNeasy kit for mouse skin. Amplification of TCRbeta CDR3 regions was done by immunoSEQ multiplex PCR using 35 Vbeta forward primers and 13 Jbeta reverse primers. Points the paper makes about the study in general: Because the treated cohort was small and had just a single nonresponder, larger studies are needed to establish links between baseline CD8+ expansion and response. Resident alphabeta T cells in normal human skin are also sequenced, complicating scalp TCR repertoire analysis, unlike mouse skin dominated by gammadelta T cells. TCR sequences shared between patients were less clear than in mice, possibly partly because of HLA diversity in the patient population. During tofacitinib treatment, many expanded lesional clones remained in scalp and blood, and this persistence may partly explain relapse after treatment is stopped. Tofacitinib significantly lowered scalp clonality and the number of expanded CD8+ clones among the top 100 scalp clones. Lesional scalp, especially in alopecia totalis/universalis, showed higher clonality and more expanded CD8+ clones than normal scalp, suggesting antigenic drive.

This sequence originates from a human donor with alopecia areata. The starting material was CD4+ T cells sorted from blood, obtained at week 4, from a patient treated with tofacitinib. This chain is built from TRBV5-4 and TRBJ2-7; there is no confident call for the D gene. CDR3 sequence: CASSIPPYEQYF. The nucleotide sequence is TGTGCCAGCAGCATCCCCCCCTACGAGCAGTACTTC.